This T cell receptor (beta chain) was sequenced for a study of blood T cell repertoires in COVID-19. For the study at large: Samples taken during acute and convalescent COVID-19 were collected in the United States, Italy and Spain.

The protocol was immunoSEQ multiplex PCR, while the TCRdb copy is restricted to in-frame clones and leaves out a portion. The sample contains roughly 380,000 clones, about 88% of which appear only once. Germline V gene data show CDR1 as SQVTM and CDR2 as ANQGSEA. V lost 6 bases to trimming and J lost 4 bases, with 13 bases between them. The CDR3 is made up of 13 amino acids. The sequence was obtained from a woman aged 40 to 49 with COVID-19, enrolled during active disease. The genes are TRBV29-1 and TRBJ1-5; D is possibly TRBD1 (6 bases). The sequencing input was peripheral blood. The CDR3, as DNA: TGCAGCGTCGGGGTTACAGGGAATCAGCCCCAGCATTTT. As protein: CSVGVTGNQPQHF.